This T cell receptor (beta chain) was obtained from a study of blood T cells in healthy people across ages. Germline values: CDR1 KGHSH, CDR2 LQKENI. The junction had 12 bases not matched to a gene; V was cut back by 4 bases and J by 2 bases. The length of the CDR3 is 17 residues. It was with a sample-barcoded 5' primer and a J-beta primer mix that a second PCR of roughly 7 to 12 cycles was run. One entry per CDR3 protein results from TCRdb running MiXCR on the 5' RACE reads. The table includes about 970,000 distinct CDR3 sequences, roughly 50% detected once. This chain uses TRBV18 with TRBJ2-3; the match to TRBD1 covers 7 bases. The sequence derives from a woman aged 60-70 years in good health. The sample was blood. The chain's CDR3 is CASSRASPGQTTDTQYF. CDR3 DNA: TGTGCCAGCTCACGTGCTTCTCCGGGACAGACCACAGATACGCAGTATTTT. The full variable domain, in which reference TRBV18 and TRBJ2-3 provide the parts outside the CDR3, is NAGVMQNPRHLVRRRGQEARLRCSPMKGHSHVYWYRQLPEEGLKFMVYLQKENIIDESGMPKERFSAEFPKEGPSILRIQQVVRGDSAAYFCASSRASPGQTTDTQYFGPGTRLTVL.